Each of the 23 T cell receptor beta chains below was sequenced from the same sample in a study of T-cell memory formation after mild COVID-19 (dated by TCRdb to about 2021). Library creation used 5' RACE. This sample was sequenced with an Illumina NovaSeq 6000. Using fastp trimming at Q25 and MiXCR clonotype assembly, TCRdb reanalyzed the public sequencing data and kept in-frame beta chains. Rows with one shared CDR3 protein collapse into an entry with the most common genes and DNA. Within this sample are approximately 390,000 distinct CDR3 sequences, with about 16% of them counted one time only. 20% to 25% of the sample rests with the top ten. The material sequenced was PBMCs or a T cell subset sorted from them (not recorded which). These receptors came from a man aged 18 to 29 who had mild COVID-19 (a few samples of this study predate the infection). The sample titles of this study are shuffled in the database, so cell type and time point are left out; the donor was told from shared clones.

This clonotype came up a few times. This rearrangement joins TRBV4-3 to TRBJ2-7; D uncertain. Trimming pared 0 bases from V and 7 bases from J, leaving 16 bases between. Germline CDR1 is LGHNA and CDR2 is YSLEER. This CDR3 spans 15 amino acids. The CDR3, as DNA: TGCGCCAGCAGCCAAGACCCAGGACGGTTGGGAGAGCAGTACTTC. Translation: CASSQDPGRLGEQYF.

The rearrangement joins TRBV2 to TRBJ2-2; no reliable D call. The CDR3 runs 13 residues. V dropped 11 bases and J dropped 6 bases, with 16 bases sitting between them. From germline, CDR1 is SNHLY and CDR2 FYNNEI. This CDR3 reads CAGTRRAAGELFF. CDR3 sequence (DNA): TGTGCCGGAACCCGTCGGGCAGCCGGGGAGCTGTTTTTT.

This clonotype showed up many times. The chain has TRBV2 and TRBJ1-2, with TRBD1 identical over 8 bases. Germline values: CDR1 SNHLY, CDR2 FYNNEI. V trimming: 6 bases; J trimming: 6 bases; junction bases outside the gene matches: 3. The CDR3 sequence is 12 residues long. The CDR3 DNA reads TGTGCCAGCAGGGGGACAGGTGATGGCTACACCTTC. It yields the protein CASRGTGDGYTF.

This chain links TRBV7-9 with TRBJ1-6; D is possibly TRBD1 (5 bases). The CDR3 length is 14 residues. The V end lost 5 bases, the J end lost 9 bases, and 14 bases lay between the germline ends. Germline-derived CDR1 and CDR2 are SEHNR and FQNEAQ (reference sequence). The DNA of the CDR3 is TGTGCCAGCAGCCCGATTAGGGGCGCTTCACCCCTCCACTTT. Amino acids: CASSPIRGASPLHF.

In DNA form, the CDR3 reads TGTGCCAGCAGTCCCCCGGGGAATCAGCCCCAGCATTTT. Protein sequence: CASSPPGNQPQHF. V usage is TRBV6-5 and J usage is TRBJ1-5; D is uncertain. V was clipped by 5 bases and J by 4 bases, with 9 bases between them. The CDR3 is 13 amino acids. The germline gives CDR1 MNHEY, CDR2 SVGAGI.

This clonotype was observed a handful of times. The chain recombines TRBV5-4 with TRBJ2-5, with D possibly called TRBD1 or TRBD2 (5 bases each). V lost 1 base and J lost 5, with 18 bases in between. Germline lookup yields CDR1 SGHNT and CDR2 YYREEE (reference sequence). The CDR3 is 16 amino acids. CDR3 DNA sequence: TGTGCCAGCAGCTTGTCCGTGGGGGTCACACAGGAGACCCAGTACTTC. As protein: CASSLSVGVTQETQYF.

The V gene is TRBV7-2, the J gene TRBJ1-1, with D unresolved. The CDR3 consists of 11 residues. Germline CDR1 reads SGHTA; CDR2 reads FQGNSA. Trimming cost V 3 bases and J 11 bases, with 10 bases left between them. The CDR3 DNA follows: TGTGCCAGCAGCTTGGATTCCATTGCTTTCTTT. It is translated as CASSLDSIAFF.

A single count supports this clonotype. This rearrangement joins TRBV12-3 or TRBV12-4 to TRBJ1-1, with D perhaps TRBD1 (6 bases). This CDR3 comprises 14 residues. Trimming cost V 4 bases and J 7 bases, with 16 bases left between them. The DNA for the CDR3 is TGTGCCAGCAGTTGGACAGACCGGGCCCATGAAGCTTTCTTT. It encodes CASSWTDRAHEAFF.

The V and J genes are TRBV6-6 and TRBJ1-1; 7 bases match TRBD1. The CDR3 extends over 15 amino acids. V lost 4 bases, J lost 1 base, and 6 bases stayed unmatched. CDR1 and CDR2 from the germline V gene are MNHNY and SVGAGI (reference sequence). CDR3 sequence: CASSWGRDRNTEAFF. The DNA of the CDR3 is TGTGCCAGCAGTTGGGGAAGGGACAGGAACACTGAAGCTTTCTTT.

The chain has TRBV6-2 or TRBV6-3 and TRBJ2-3, with 10 nucleotides matching TRBD2. The CDR3 has 14 amino acids. V dropped 8 bases and J dropped 2; count of bases not matched to a gene: 4. Germline V gene sequence: CDR1 MNHEY, CDR2 SVGEGT. The CDR3 protein is CASERGGPTDTQYF. CDR3 DNA sequence: TGTGCCAGCGAGCGGGGGGGACCCACAGATACGCAGTATTTT.

This chain joins TRBV6-5 and TRBJ2-2; 8 nucleotides agree with TRBD1. Germline CDR1 reads MNHEY; CDR2 reads SVGAGI. This CDR3 has 16 amino acids. Trimming cost V 6 bases and J 5 bases; bases outside gene matches: 11. The CDR3 DNA sequence: TGTGCCAGCAGCTCCGGACAGGGCGGGTGGACCGGGGAGCTGTTTTTT. This encodes CASSSGQGGWTGELFF.

DNA for the CDR3: TGTGCCTGGAGTGTAGTATCGGTCCAACTTGGAGGCTACACCTTC. Translated: CAWSVVSVQLGGYTF. V and J are TRBV30 and TRBJ1-2; unclear D gene. Per the germline V gene, CDR1 is GTSNPN and CDR2 is SVGIG (reference sequence). The CDR3 totals 15 residues. Trimming left V 0 bases short and J 8 bases short, with 19 bases between.

This clonotype was observed a few times. This chain links TRBV11-2 with TRBJ1-5; a possible D gene is TRBD1 (6 bases). The CDR3 loop spans 15 amino acids. Deletions cut 5 bases from V and 8 bases from J, with 19 bases between. From germline, CDR1 is SGHAT and CDR2 FQNNGV. CDR3 sequence reads: CASSPRGTPREPQHF. DNA of the CDR3: TGTGCCAGCAGCCCCAGGGGTACCCCGCGGGAGCCCCAGCATTTT.

A few counts support this clonotype. The rearrangement uses TRBV28 and TRBJ2-7; D may be TRBD2 (8 bases). Between the trimmed V and J ends, which lost 6 bases and 3 bases, there was a span of 18 bases. Germline lookup yields CDR1 MDHEN and CDR2 SYDVKM. This CDR3 spans 15 amino acids. CDR3 coding DNA: TGTGCCAGCAGATCCGGGAGGGGGCGTTTCTACGAGCAGTACGTC. Protein product: CASRSGRGRFYEQYV.

This clonotype was picked up a small number of times. The chain combines TRBV7-9 with TRBJ1-1; D may be TRBD1 (6 bases). Germline V gene lookup returns CDR1 SEHNR and CDR2 FQNEAQ (reference sequence). Trimming stripped 4 bases from V and 1 base from J, with 16 bases between. CDR3 length: 16 residues. CDR3 region: CASSSVTGRGNTEAFF. The DNA of the CDR3 is TGTGCCAGCAGCTCAGTAACAGGGCGGGGGAACACTGAAGCTTTCTTT. The full variable domain, with the rest looked up from reference TRBV7-9 and TRBJ1-1, is DTGVSQNPRHKITKRGQNVTFRCDPISEHNRLYWYRQTLGQGPEFLTYFQNEAQLEKSRLLSDRFSAERPKGSFSTLEIQRTEQGDSAMYLCASSSVTGRGNTEAFFGQGTRLTVV.

This clonotype showed up just a few times. The chain combines TRBV30 with TRBJ1-1; maybe TRBD1 (6 bases). The CDR3 runs to 13 residues. Trimming pared 5 bases from V and 1 base from J, leaving 11 bases between. From germline, CDR1 is GTSNPN and CDR2 SVGIG (reference sequence). The CDR3 reads CAWDLTGNTEAFF. Written as DNA, the CDR3 is TGTGCCTGGGACTTGACAGGGAACACTGAAGCTTTCTTT.

This clonotype has just a few counts. The chain carries TRBV12-3 or TRBV12-4 and TRBJ2-7; tentative D call: TRBD2 (6 bases). The length of the CDR3 is 14 residues. The V gene lost 3 bases and the J gene lost 6 bases, with 15 bases spanning the gap. CDR3 nucleotides: TGTGCCAGCAGTTTTTGGGGAAGGCGGGGCGAGCAGTACTTC. Its translation: CASSFWGRRGEQYF.

This clonotype appeared a few times. The chain joins TRBV4-2 to TRBJ2-3; perhaps TRBD1 as D (6 bases). From germline, CDR1 is LGHNA and CDR2 YNFKEQ. This CDR3 comprises 14 residues. V lost 4 bases, J lost 2 bases, and 10 bases lay in between. Here the CDR3 reads CASSRPGDTDTQYF. CDR3 nucleotides: TGTGCCAGCAGCCGGCCAGGGGACACAGATACGCAGTATTTT.

This clonotype showed up many times. The chain combines TRBV6-2 or TRBV6-3 with TRBJ2-5; 9 nucleotides agree with TRBD1. This CDR3 is 14 amino acids long. The germline CDR1 and CDR2 sequences are MNHEY and SVGEGT. V gave up 4 bases and J gave up 3 bases; unmatched junction bases: 3. CDR3 sequence: CASSWTGEEETQYF. The CDR3 DNA reads as TGTGCCAGCAGTTGGACAGGGGAGGAAGAGACCCAGTACTTC.

The chain combines TRBV10-3 with TRBJ2-5, with 7 bases that match TRBD1. V gave up 6 bases and J gave up 5 bases; unmatched junction bases: 12. The CDR3 extends over 15 amino acids. Germline values: CDR1 ENHRY, CDR2 SYGVKD. The CDR3 DNA sequence: TGTGCCATCAGAGATAACAGGGGCTCTTACGAGACCCAGTACTTC. Translated, it gives CAIRDNRGSYETQYF.

This clonotype has a handful of counts. The gene calls are TRBV6-6 and TRBJ1-5, with a possible D match to TRBD1 (5 bases). Per germline, CDR1 MNHNY and CDR2 SVGAGI (reference sequence). V lost 2 bases to trimming and J lost 4 bases, with 18 bases between them. This CDR3 spans 17 amino acids. The CDR3 nucleotides read TGTGCCAGCAGTTACGCAGTTCCGGGACCTTCTAATCAGCCCCAGCATTTT. This sequence encodes CASSYAVPGPSNQPQHF.

This clonotype was seen more than once but under ten times. The chain employs TRBV7-2 and TRBJ1-6; D not resolved. Between the trimmed V and J ends, which lost 1 base and 9 bases, there was a span of 16 bases. Germline lookup yields CDR1 SGHTA and CDR2 FQGNSA. This CDR3 contains 16 residues. Here the CDR3 reads CASSLDGLIWTSPLHF. CDR3 coding DNA: TGTGCCAGCAGCTTAGATGGGTTAATTTGGACTTCACCCCTCCACTTT.

The chain links TRBV20-1 to TRBJ1-2; D remains unclear. The V gene lost 6 bases and the J gene lost 2 bases, with 13 bases spanning the gap. Germline values: CDR1 DFQATT, CDR2 SNEGSKA (reference sequence). The CDR3 consists of 13 residues. This CDR3 reads CSAIPDLNYGYTF. The CDR3 DNA sequence: TGCAGTGCGATTCCGGATTTGAACTATGGCTACACCTTC.